Ten or more counts support the clone carrying this TCR beta chain. Its specificity is unknown. Per the original data handling: Construction of a distant-metastasis classifier for papillary thyroid cancer relied on CDR3 differences across clinicopathological groups. TCRdb reassembled clones from the PCR reads with MiXCR. The V and J calls were not made by the authors but by TCRdb's processing. Of roughly 40,000 clones listed, roughly an eighth are singletons. These data belong to a study of metastatic and nonmetastatic thyroid tumors. Study context: Malignant and benign thyroid patients had repertoires compared in peripheral blood and tumor or nodule tissue.

Whole-study findings and limits: Benign nodules reportedly had significantly lower TCR beta diversity than malignant thyroid tumors in blood and tumor.

Thyroid surgery took place with no prior treatment in any patient. The sequencing input was blood. The TCR was taken from a male donor with papillary thyroid cancer or a benign thyroid nodule (not recorded which). Some clones in this sample may be carry-over from other donors' samples.

DNA for the CDR3: TGTGCCAGCAGCCGGGACTCCGAGCAGTACTTC. Encoded protein: CASSRDSEQYF. V is TRBV9 and J is TRBJ2-7, with a weak D call TRBD2 (6 bases). The CDR3 has 11 amino acids. Trimming shortened V by 4 bases and J by 6 bases, and 8 bases separated the two germline ends. Germline assignment: CDR1 SGDLS and CDR2 YYNGEE.